These 17 T cell receptor beta chains came from one sample sequenced in a study of blood T cell repertoires in COVID-19. Generated by immunoSEQ multiplex PCR, the TCRdb table keeps only in-frame clones and is missing some. There are 25,000 to 30,000 clones in the sample; approximately 90% occur only once, and around 10% lies in the top ten. Sequenced material: peripheral blood. All receptors derive from a man between 60 and 70 years old with acute or convalescent COVID-19.

The gene calls are TRBV7-9 and TRBJ1-2; 7 positions agree with TRBD1. The CDR3 runs 13 residues. The V and J ends lost 5 bases and 6 bases, in that order; junction bases with no gene match: 6. CDR1 and CDR2 from the germline V gene are SEHNR and FQNEAQ (reference sequence). CDR3 DNA sequence: TGTGCCAGCAGCGTTGATACAGGGGATGGCTACACCTTC. It translates to CASSVDTGDGYTF. The whole variable domain, filled in from reference TRBV7-9 and TRBJ1-2, reads DTGVSQNPRHKITKRGQNVTFRCDPISEHNRLYWYRQTLGQGPEFLTYFQNEAQLEKSRLLSDRFSAERPKGSFSTLEIQRTEQGDSAMYLCASSVDTGDGYTFGSGTRLTVV.

V usage is TRBV5-5 and J usage is TRBJ1-1; D is perhaps TRBD1 (6 bases). Looked up from germline, CDR1 is SGHKS and CDR2 is YYEKEE (reference sequence). Trimming took off 4 bases at V and 0 bases at J, with 16 bases between the two ends. This CDR3 comprises 16 residues. Here the CDR3 DNA reads TGTGCCAGCAGCCTGCGGACAGATTACATGAACACTGAAGCTTTCTTT. Amino acid sequence: CASSLRTDYMNTEAFF.

The genes are TRBV6-5 and TRBJ2-7; 12 bases align to TRBD2. Per the germline V gene, CDR1 is MNHEY and CDR2 is SVGAGI. There are 15 residues in the CDR3. V shed 6 bases and J 2 bases; nucleotides not matched to a gene: 5. CDR3 sequence reads: CASRPLAGGTYEQYF. The CDR3 coding sequence is TGTGCCAGCAGGCCACTAGCGGGAGGTACCTACGAGCAGTACTTC.

V is TRBV5-1 and J is TRBJ2-1; 10 bases map to TRBD2. Germline CDR1 and CDR2: SGHRS and YFSETQ. After removal of 4 bases from V and 0 bases from J, the junction contained 13 bases not matched to a gene. The CDR3 covers 19 residues. The DNA of the CDR3 is TGCGCCAGCAGCACGAACAGCGGGGGGGCCCAGGGCTCCTACAATGAGCAGTTCTTC. Its translation: CASSTNSGGAQGSYNEQFF. Full variable domain (remainder filled in from reference TRBV5-1 and TRBJ2-1): KAGVTQTPRYLIKTRGQQVTLSCSPISGHRSVSWYQQTPGQGLQFLFEYFSETQRNKGNFPGRFSGRQFSNSRSEMNVSTLELGDSALYLCASSTNSGGAQGSYNEQFFGPGTRLTVL.

The chain has TRBV5-1 and TRBJ1-6, with 7 positions matching TRBD1. With 3 bases clipped from V and 0 bases from J, the junction kept 6 bases outside the gene matches. This CDR3 is 17 amino acids long. CDR1 SGHRS and CDR2 YFSETQ come from the germline V gene. The CDR3 region has the DNA TGCGCCAGCAGCTCACAGGGGAAGAGCTCCTATAATTCACCCCTCCACTTT. It yields the protein CASSSQGKSSYNSPLHF.

The V call is TRBV5-6, the J call TRBJ2-2, with D maybe TRBD2 (5 bases). Germline assignment: CDR1 SGHDT and CDR2 YYEEEE. Trimming stripped 4 bases from V and 5 bases from J, with 15 bases between. The CDR3 sequence is 15 residues long. The CDR3 nucleotides read TGTGCCAGCAGCCCCGCTCCGACGGGGACCGGGGAGCTGTTTTTT. Its protein product is CASSPAPTGTGELFF.

The chain recombines TRBV6-4 with TRBJ1-2; 7 bases are a match to TRBD1. J lost 4 bases, V lost 3 bases, and 2 bases had no gene match. CDR3 size: 13 residues. CDR1 is MRHNA, CDR2 SNTAGT, per germline. Here the CDR3 reads CASSEQGTYGYTF. DNA of the CDR3: TGTGCCAGCAGTGAACAGGGGACCTATGGCTACACCTTC.

The rearrangement uses TRBV5-1 and TRBJ1-2; 7 bases agree with TRBD1. The CDR3 extends over 13 amino acids. Germline V gives CDR1 SGHRS, CDR2 YFSETQ. V gave up 2 bases and J gave up 8 bases; unmatched junction bases: 6. This CDR3 is CASSFQGDRGYTF. The DNA of the CDR3 is TGCGCCAGCAGCTTTCAGGGGGATCGAGGCTACACCTTC.

This chain uses TRBV12-3 or TRBV12-4 with TRBJ1-1; 8 positions match TRBD1. V shed 3 bases, J shed 11 bases, and the junction held 8 bases outside the gene matches. This CDR3 has 13 residues. The CDR3 DNA follows: TGTGCCAGCAGTTTTCGACAGGGGCAATGGGCTTTCTTT. Its protein product is CASSFRQGQWAFF.

In its sample, this clone was seen once. The chain combines TRBV30 with TRBJ2-7; 8 nucleotides align to TRBD1. The CDR3 is 14 amino acids. Unmatched junction bases numbered 11, after V lost 3 bases and J lost 7 bases. Germline-derived CDR1 and CDR2 are GTSNPN and SVGIG (reference sequence). The CDR3 region has the DNA TGTGCCTGGAGGAGACCGGGACAGGTGGTTGAGCAGTACTTC. Translation: CAWRRPGQVVEQYF.

This CDR3 reads CASSLGLAGVNEQFF. The CDR3 nucleotides are TGTGCCAGCAGCTTAGGACTAGCGGGAGTCAATGAGCAGTTCTTC. The genes are TRBV7-2 and TRBJ2-1; 12 nucleotides align to TRBD2. CDR1 is SGHTA, CDR2 FQGNSA, per germline. This CDR3 is built from 15 residues. V shed 1 base, J shed 6 bases, and the junction held 1 base outside the gene matches.

The chain combines TRBV2 with TRBJ2-1, with D possibly TRBD1 on 6 matching bases. Looked up from germline, CDR1 is SNHLY and CDR2 is FYNNEI. CDR3 length equals 14 residues. Trimming cost V 7 bases and J 0 bases, with 10 bases left between them. The CDR3 protein is CASKQGNSYNEQFF. The CDR3 DNA reads as TGTGCCAGCAAACAGGGCAACTCCTACAATGAGCAGTTCTTC.

The rearrangement uses TRBV28 and TRBJ2-1; perhaps TRBD2 as D (6 bases). The ends were cut back, 3 bases at V and 6 bases at J, with 9 bases in the middle. The CDR3 sequence is 13 residues long. Germline V gene lookup returns CDR1 MDHEN and CDR2 SYDVKM. CDR3 protein: CASSFGSSNEQFF. The DNA for the CDR3 is TGTGCCAGCAGTTTCGGGAGTAGCAATGAGCAGTTCTTC.

The chain combines TRBV10-2 with TRBJ1-4; D ambiguous. The CDR3 sequence is 12 residues long. Germline-derived CDR1 and CDR2 are WSHSY and SAAADI. V lost 4 bases and J lost 6, with 6 bases in between. The CDR3 DNA sequence: TGCGCCAGCAGTGTTTCATATGAAAAACTGTTTTTT. As protein: CASSVSYEKLFF.

The chain combines TRBV5-1 with TRBJ2-7, with 8 bases that match TRBD2. The CDR3 runs to 15 residues. The J segment lost 2 bases and the V segment lost 4 bases, leaving 8 bases of the junction unmatched. The germline CDR1 and CDR2 sequences are SGHRS and YFSETQ. This CDR3 reads CASSQQGGGPYEQYF. The DNA for the CDR3 is TGCGCCAGCAGCCAACAGGGCGGGGGGCCCTACGAGCAGTACTTC.

V usage is TRBV5-4 and J usage is TRBJ2-1; the match to TRBD2 covers 8 bases. Germline V gives CDR1 SGHNT, CDR2 YYREEE (reference sequence). Germline trimming cut 2 bases from V and 2 bases from J; bases unmatched to any gene: 6. This CDR3 has 16 amino acids. For the CDR3, the DNA is TGTGCCAGCAGCTTAGGTCGGACTAGCACCTACAATGAGCAGTTCTTC. Translated: CASSLGRTSTYNEQFF.

The chain links TRBV3-1 (or the pseudogene TRBV3-2) to TRBJ1-5; tentative D call: TRBD1 (6 bases). CDR3 size: 15 residues. The V and J ends lost 4 bases and 6 bases respectively, with 16 bases between them. Per germline, CDR1 LGHDT and CDR2 YNNKEL (reference sequence). The CDR3: CASSPVAGVGQPQHF. For the CDR3, the DNA is TGTGCCAGCAGCCCGGTAGCAGGGGTTGGTCAGCCCCAGCATTTT.